A few counts support the clone carrying this T cell receptor beta chain. The CDR3 runs 13 residues. Deletions cut 6 bases from V and 1 base from J, with 10 bases between. CDR1 SGDLS and CDR2 YYNGEE come from the germline V gene. The source of the sample is a study of lymphopenia after photon versus proton radiotherapy. Libraries were prepared by immunoSEQ multiplex PCR; TCRdb keeps only in-frame clonotypes and omits some of them. The top ten clones hold about 2.2% of a sample with 43,000 or so clones, roughly 87% of them seen once. This chain uses TRBV9 with TRBJ1-1, with D possibly matching TRBD1 (5 bases). The specimen comprised peripheral blood, sampled from a patient treated with photon-based radiotherapy. The receptor's source is a man aged 40-50 years with gastric cancer. The CDR3 sequence is CASTGEGNTEAFF. The CDR3, as DNA: TGTGCCAGCACGGGGGAGGGGAACACTGAAGCTTTCTTT. Drawing the rest from reference TRBV9 and TRBJ1-1, the complete variable domain is DSGVTQTPKHLITATGQRVTLRCSPRSGDLSVYWYQQSLDQGLQFLIQYYNGEERAKGNILERFSAQQFPDLHSELNLSSLELGDSALYFCASTGEGNTEAFFGQGTRLTVV.